Below are 27 T cell receptor beta chains sequenced from a single sample in a study of blood T cells in healthy people across ages. The use of a sample-barcoded 5' primer and a J-beta primer mix characterized a second PCR of roughly 6 to 12 cycles. One entry per CDR3 protein results from TCRdb running MiXCR on the 5' RACE reads. Among 1,800,000 or so distinct CDR3 sequences, 39% were seen once, and the ten largest hold around 23%. Sequencing was performed on blood. All receptors come from a human donor in good health.

The CDR3 DNA reads as TGTGCCAGCAGCTTAGTGGATGCGAGCTCCTATAATTCACCCCTCCACTTT. Its protein product is CASSLVDASSYNSPLHF. The V gene is TRBV7-9, the J gene TRBJ1-6, with D unresolved. CDR1 is SEHNR, CDR2 FQNEAQ, per germline (reference sequence). CDR3 length: 17 residues. Trimming pared 1 base from V and 0 bases from J, leaving 10 bases between.

This clonotype was picked up a small number of times. The chain recombines TRBV4-3 with TRBJ2-7; 8 bases agree with TRBD1. The CDR3 extends over 15 amino acids. Germline loops: CDR1 LGHNA, CDR2 YSLEER. V lost 0 bases, J lost 2 bases, and 3 bases stayed unmatched. CDR3 sequence reads: CASSQDRDRPYEQYF. The CDR3 bases are TGCGCCAGCAGCCAAGATCGGGACAGGCCCTACGAGCAGTACTTC.

This clonotype was seen only a few times. This chain links TRBV7-2 with TRBJ1-2; possibly TRBD1 for D (5 bases). V was clipped by 5 bases and J by 1 base, with 20 bases between them. Germline loops: CDR1 SGHTA, CDR2 FQGNSA. The CDR3 loop spans 17 amino acids. CDR3 sequence reads: CASSTAPGRSINYGYTF. In DNA form, the CDR3 reads TGTGCCAGCAGCACAGCCCCGGGACGCTCAATTAACTATGGCTACACCTTC.

The chain carries TRBV7-9 and TRBJ2-3; the D is unclear. Trimming removed 1 base at V and 6 bases at J, with 17 bases between. This CDR3 is built from 16 residues. The germline gives CDR1 SEHNR, CDR2 FQNEAQ (reference sequence). This CDR3 is CASSLGPRYNWDTQYF. CDR3 DNA: TGTGCCAGCAGCTTAGGACCCCGTTACAACTGGGATACGCAGTATTTT.

This clonotype was observed a few times. The V and J genes are TRBV12-3 or TRBV12-4 and TRBJ2-7; 8 bases agree with TRBD2. The end of the DNA aligns better with TRBJ2-5, so the J call may be wrong. The CDR3 loop spans 13 amino acids. CDR3 region: CASQLAGMETQYF. The CDR3 DNA sequence: TGTGCCAGTCAGTTAGCGGGGATGGAGACCCAGTACTTC.

This chain links TRBV11-1 with TRBJ2-1; D might be TRBD2 (6 bases). Germline V gene sequence: CDR1 SGHAT, CDR2 FQDESV (reference sequence). CDR3 length: 15 residues. V lost 3 bases and J 4 bases, leaving 13 bases between the germline ends. The CDR3 protein is CASSFTGLSYNEQFF. The CDR3 DNA reads TGTGCCAGCAGCTTTACGGGACTTTCTTACAATGAGCAGTTCTTC.

This clonotype was recorded a few times. The rearrangement joins TRBV12-3 or TRBV12-4 to TRBJ2-3; 7 bases are a match to TRBD1. The V segment lost 6 bases and the J segment 2 bases; nucleotides outside the gene matches: 11. CDR3 length: 16 amino acids. The CDR3 here is CASSSRTGLSTDTQYF. For the CDR3, the DNA is TGTGCCAGCAGCTCGAGGACAGGTCTATCCACAGATACGCAGTATTTT.

The V gene is TRBV20-1, the J gene TRBJ1-1; D unresolved. The CDR3 is 14 amino acids. Germline V CDR1 and CDR2: DFQATT, SNEGSKA (reference sequence). CDR3 sequence reads: CSAYKEALNTEAFF. CDR3 in DNA: TGCAGCGCTTATAAGGAGGCTTTGAACACTGAAGCTTTCTTT.

V is TRBV28 and J is TRBJ1-3; 8 bases are shared with TRBD1. The germline gives CDR1 MDHEN, CDR2 SYDVKM. Trimming at V came to 4 bases and at J to 7 bases, leaving 3 bases not matched to a gene. This CDR3 contains 13 residues. The CDR3 loop reads CASSSTGVNTIYF. The CDR3 DNA reads TGTGCCAGCAGTTCGACAGGGGTCAACACCATATATTTT.

The V and J genes are TRBV6-5 and TRBJ1-1; D unclear. Trimming took 6 bases from V and 0 from J, leaving 11 bases between them. Germline V lookup: CDR1 MNHEY, CDR2 SVGAGI. The CDR3 length is 14 residues. The CDR3 nucleotides read TGTGCCAGCAGGACGGACTTCATGAACACTGAAGCTTTCTTT. It translates to CASRTDFMNTEAFF.

The CDR3 DNA reads TGTGCCAGCAGCTTAGCCGGGACTGACTACTACGAGCAGTACTTC. This gives the protein CASSLAGTDYYEQYF. This rearrangement joins TRBV7-2 to TRBJ2-4, with D possibly being TRBD2 (6 bases). The DNA end lines up better with TRBJ2-7; the J call may be wrong. This CDR3 comprises 15 residues. Per the germline V gene, CDR1 is SGHTA and CDR2 is FQGNSA.

This rearrangement joins TRBV3-1 to TRBJ2-7, with D perhaps given as TRBD1 or TRBD2 (6 bases each). V lost 0 bases to trimming and J lost 1 base, with 13 bases between them. Germline V gene lookup returns CDR1 LGHDT and CDR2 YNNKEL (reference sequence). The CDR3 contains 16 residues. The DNA of the CDR3 is TGTGCCAGCAGCCAAGACGGGGGCGCTTATTCCTACGAGCAGTACTTC. The encoded protein is CASSQDGGAYSYEQYF.

This clonotype showed up just a few times. J is TRBJ1-4 and V is TRBV11-2, with 8 bases aligning to TRBD1. The trim removed 4 bases at V and 6 bases at J, leaving 7 bases unmatched. Per germline, CDR1 SGHAT and CDR2 FQNNGV. The CDR3 covers 15 residues. CDR3 sequence (DNA): TGTGCCAGCAGCTCACAGGGGGGGGTAGATGAAAAACTGTTTTTT. It encodes CASSSQGGVDEKLFF. The whole variable domain, remainder taken from reference TRBV11-2 and TRBJ1-4, is EAGVAQSPRYKIIEKRQSVAFWCNPISGHATLYWYQQILGQGPKLLIQFQNNGVVDDSQLPKDRFSAERLKGVDSTLKIQPAKLEDSAVYLCASSSQGGVDEKLFFGSGTQLSVL.

This sequence joins TRBV27 and TRBJ2-7; D possibly corresponds to TRBD1 (5 bases). V gave up 5 bases and J gave up 2 bases, with 19 bases separating them. Germline V lookup: CDR1 MNHEY, CDR2 SMNVEV (reference sequence). The CDR3 length is 16 residues. As DNA, the CDR3 is TGTGCCAGCAGTCCCTCAGCAGGACACCAACCCTACGAGCAGTACTTC. It encodes CASSPSAGHQPYEQYF.

This clonotype was recorded a few times. The V call is TRBV29-1, the J call TRBJ1-2; D is unresolved. Germline CDR1 reads SQVTM; CDR2 reads ANQGSEA. The CDR3 has 14 residues. V was cut by 3 bases and J by 8 bases, with 19 bases left in between. CDR3 protein: CSVERHIAPGGYTF. CDR3 coding DNA: TGCAGCGTTGAGAGACATATAGCCCCGGGCGGCTACACCTTC.

This sequence joins TRBV6-2 or TRBV6-3 and TRBJ2-5; 8 bases match TRBD1. The CDR3 is 15 residues long. In germline, CDR1 is MNHEY, CDR2 SVGEGT. The J segment lost 5 bases and the V segment lost 2 bases, leaving 7 bases of the junction unmatched. The CDR3 nucleotides read TGTGCCAGCAGTTACAATCGGCAGGGGGCTGAGACCCAGTACTTC. This gives the protein CASSYNRQGAETQYF.

Many counts were recorded for this clonotype. V is TRBV6-6 and J is TRBJ1-5, with 9 bases matching TRBD1. The CDR3 runs 15 residues. The ends lost 5 bases at V and 4 bases at J; junction bases unmatched: 6. Germline CDR1 MNHNY, CDR2 SVGAGI (reference sequence). The CDR3 region is CASSAPTGGNQPQHF. In nucleotides, the CDR3 is TGTGCCAGCAGTGCCCCGACAGGGGGGAATCAGCCCCAGCATTTT.

The chain links TRBV5-5 to TRBJ2-7; D ambiguous. The germline V gene has CDR1 SGHKS and CDR2 YYEKEE (reference sequence). CDR3 length: 15 amino acids. The V and J ends lost 0 bases and 3 bases respectively, with 13 bases between them. Here the CDR3 reads CASSLAGGPGYEQYF. CDR3 sequence (DNA): TGTGCCAGCAGCTTGGCAGGTGGGCCAGGCTACGAGCAGTACTTC.

The chain couples TRBV2 to TRBJ1-1; D is possibly TRBD1 (5 bases). This CDR3 region has 15 residues. V lost 2 bases, J lost 1 base, and 11 bases lay in between. Germline values: CDR1 SNHLY, CDR2 FYNNEI. The CDR3 region is CASSERAGGNTEAFF. The CDR3 DNA reads TGTGCCAGCAGTGAAAGGGCTGGGGGGAACACTGAAGCTTTCTTT.

This clonotype was detected a few times. The J gene is TRBJ2-1, the V gene TRBV7-9; D is undetermined. This CDR3 is built from 13 residues. Germline CDR1 is SEHNR and CDR2 is FQNEAQ (reference sequence). V shed 6 bases and J shed 4 bases, with 10 bases lying between them. This chain's CDR3 is CASRPTKYNEQFF. DNA for the CDR3: TGTGCCAGCAGGCCAACCAAATACAATGAGCAGTTCTTC.

V is TRBV9 and J is TRBJ2-3; D not resolved. Trimming cost V 4 bases and J 1 base, with 16 bases left between them. The CDR3 length is 16 residues. The germline CDR1 and CDR2 sequences are SGDLS and YYNGEE. The CDR3 sequence: CASSLSATSGTDTQYF. The CDR3 coding sequence is TGTGCCAGCAGCTTGTCGGCGACTTCGGGCACAGATACGCAGTATTTT.

Ten or more counts support this clonotype. V usage is TRBV20-1 and J usage is TRBJ2-7; 9 bases align to TRBD2. Germline trimming cut 4 bases from V and 2 bases from J; bases unmatched to any gene: 6. The CDR3 contains 14 residues. CDR1 and CDR2 (germline): DFQATT, SNEGSKA (reference sequence). The CDR3 DNA follows: TGCAGTGCTACGGAGCGGGGGGCAACCTACGAGCAGTACTTC. It specifies CSATERGATYEQYF.

This clonotype was picked up a small number of times. The genes are TRBV6-6 and TRBJ1-2; a weak D match, TRBD1 (6 bases). The CDR3 extends over 15 amino acids. Trimming left V 0 bases short and J 2 bases short, with 10 bases between. Germline values: CDR1 MNHNY, CDR2 SVGAGI (reference sequence). CDR3 loop: CASSYSGGRNYGYTF. CDR3 in DNA: TGTGCCAGCAGTTACTCGGGGGGCAGGAACTATGGCTACACCTTC.

This clonotype has a handful of counts. The chain is built from TRBV5-1 and TRBJ2-5; no reliable D call. V lost 7 bases, J lost 4 bases, and 20 bases lay in between. The CDR3 runs 15 residues. Germline V gives CDR1 SGHRS, CDR2 YFSETQ. The CDR3 spells CASQTGVTAGETQYF. The CDR3, as DNA: TGCGCCAGCCAAACGGGTGTCACAGCTGGAGAGACCCAGTACTTC.

This rearrangement joins TRBV7-2 to TRBJ2-7, with a tentative D call TRBD2 (5 bases). V was shortened by 0 bases and J by 5 bases, with 14 bases between the two germline ends. This CDR3 has 15 amino acids. Germline V gene data show CDR1 as SGHTA and CDR2 as FQGNSA. CDR3 DNA sequence: TGTGCCAGCAGCTTAGCTGGGAGTTTGTATAACGAGCAGTACTTC. This sequence encodes CASSLAGSLYNEQYF.

The chain has TRBV7-8 and TRBJ2-7; D ambiguous. V lost 5 bases and J 4 bases, leaving 15 bases between the germline ends. This CDR3 region has 14 residues. CDR1 SGHVS and CDR2 FQNEAQ come from the germline V gene. The CDR3, as DNA: TGTGCCAGCAGCGTGTCGAACGTGGGTTACGAGCAGTACTTC. This codes for CASSVSNVGYEQYF. The full variable domain, in which reference TRBV7-8 and TRBJ2-7 provide the parts outside the CDR3, is GAGVSQSPRYKVAKRGQDVALRCDPISGHVSLFWYQQALGQGPEFLTYFQNEAQLDKSGLPSDRFFAERPEGSVSTLKIQRTQQEDSAVYLCASSVSNVGYEQYFGPGTRLTVT.

The chain has TRBV4-3 and TRBJ2-3; 7 bases agree with TRBD2. Per germline, CDR1 LGHNA and CDR2 YSLEER. Losses at the gene ends were 0 bases for V and 5 bases for J; bases not matched to a gene: 20. The CDR3 is made up of 20 amino acids. CDR3 DNA: TGCGCCAGCAGCCAAGATCGCCCCACGGGGGGTACGCCTGGTGGAGATACGCAGTATTTT. Amino acid sequence: CASSQDRPTGGTPGGDTQYF.